This TCR beta chain appears in the sequencing data of a study of blood T cell repertoires in COVID-19. Across the whole study: PBMCs, B-cell-depleted T cells, or T cells provided the cDNA or gDNA that made up the material.

Original processing notes: Amplification of reference gene primers was used by the study to estimate nucleated cell counts. Only in-frame clones appear in the TCRdb table, and some are missing; sequencing was by immunoSEQ multiplex PCR. That table is the source of V, J and clone size, and D and trimming were worked out from the DNA. The sample records about 50,000 clones, approximately 85% being singletons. Germline V lookup: CDR1 SGDLS, CDR2 YYNGEE. Unmatched junction bases numbered 10, after V lost 0 bases and J lost 4 bases. The CDR3 totals 18 residues. The gene calls are TRBV9 and TRBJ1-3, with TRBD1 matching over 10 bases. Sequences were obtained from peripheral blood. This sequence was found in a man aged 55-75 years with acute or convalescent COVID-19. The CDR3 DNA is TGTGCCAGCAGCGTAGAGGCCCGACAGGGGGCAGGAGGAAACACCATATATTTT. Its translation is CASSVEARQGAGGNTIYF. The complete variable domain, with remaining parts taken from reference TRBV9 and TRBJ1-3, reads DSGVTQTPKHLITATGQRVTLRCSPRSGDLSVYWYQQSLDQGLQFLIQYYNGEERAKGNILERFSAQQFPDLHSELNLSSLELGDSALYFCASSVEARQGAGGNTIYFGEGSWLTVV.